A selection of T cell receptor beta chains follows, all from one sample in a study of STAT3 mutations in large granular lymphocyte leukemia. Data came from immunoSEQ multiplex PCR; TCRdb stores just in-frame clones and leaves some out. The sample yields about 16,000 clones, just under 85% seen once. The sequenced sample consisted of peripheral blood mononuclear cells. These TCRs come from a man aged 50 or older with T-cell large granular lymphocyte leukemia. Some clones in this sample may be carry-over from other donors' samples. CDR3s include the opening cysteine and the closing phenylalanine or tryptophan. The order of the fields is J gene, V gene, clone size, D gene, CDR3 protein, CDR3 DNA. The D gene is left open where the match is weak. Clone sizes are given selectively: once, few, many, or a class where the clone is expanded.

j_call: TRBJ2-3
v_call: TRBV6-1
clone_size: .
d_call: .
cdr3_aa: CASSEALKGIRADTQYF
cdr3_nt: TGTGCCAGCAGTGAAGCGCTCAAAGGTATAAGGGCAGATACGCAGTATTTT

j_call: TRBJ2-5
v_call: TRBV2
clone_size: .
d_call: .
cdr3_aa: CASSVLETQYF
cdr3_nt: TGTGCCAGCAGTGTGTTAGAGACCCAGTACTTC

j_call: TRBJ2-7
v_call: TRBV5-1
clone_size: .
d_call: .
cdr3_aa: CASSLGGTYEQYF
cdr3_nt: TGCGCCAGCAGCTTGGGCGGGACCTACGAGCAGTACTTC

j_call: TRBJ2-1
v_call: TRBV27
clone_size: .
d_call: .
cdr3_aa: CASSLGTAYNEQFF
cdr3_nt: TGTGCCAGCAGTCTCGGGACGGCCTACAATGAGCAGTTCTTC

j_call: TRBJ2-7
v_call: TRBV6-6
clone_size: .
d_call: .
cdr3_aa: CAGGSGASYEQYF
cdr3_nt: TGTGCCGGCGGGTCAGGGGCCTCCTACGAGCAGTACTTC

j_call: TRBJ1-2
v_call: TRBV6-1
clone_size: .
d_call: .
cdr3_aa: CASSELAGAGPYGYTF
cdr3_nt: TGTGCCAGCAGTGAATTGGCGGGGGCGGGCCCCTATGGCTACACCTTC

j_call: TRBJ2-2
v_call: TRBV18
clone_size: .
d_call: .
cdr3_aa: CASSLNHGPELFF
cdr3_nt: TGTGCCAGCTCGCTCAATCACGGCCCGGAGCTGTTTTTT

j_call: TRBJ2-7
v_call: TRBV5-1
clone_size: .
d_call: TRBD1
cdr3_aa: CASSLLGQGASEQYF
cdr3_nt: TGCGCCAGCAGCTTGTTGGGACAGGGGGCGTCCGAGCAGTACTTC

j_call: TRBJ2-7
v_call: TRBV4-2
clone_size: .
d_call: .
cdr3_aa: CASSQAIGSSYEQYF
cdr3_nt: TGTGCCAGCAGCCAAGCTATAGGGAGCTCCTACGAGCAGTACTTC

j_call: TRBJ1-2
v_call: TRBV25-1
clone_size: .
d_call: TRBD1
cdr3_aa: CATPGGGTF
cdr3_nt: TGTGCCACTCCAGGGGGCGGCACCTTC

j_call: TRBJ1-1
v_call: TRBV6-1
clone_size: .
d_call: .
cdr3_aa: CASNRGSKNTEAFF
cdr3_nt: TGTGCCAGTAACAGAGGGTCAAAGAACACTGAAGCTTTCTTT

j_call: TRBJ1-1
v_call: TRBV18
clone_size: .
d_call: TRBD1
cdr3_aa: CASSPDRGTEAFF
cdr3_nt: TGTGCCAGCTCACCGGACAGGGGGACTGAAGCTTTCTTT

j_call: TRBJ1-5
v_call: TRBV6-4
clone_size: .
d_call: .
cdr3_aa: CASSPGTYQPQHF
cdr3_nt: TGTGCCAGCAGCCCGGGAACCTATCAGCCCCAGCATTTT

j_call: TRBJ2-5
v_call: TRBV28
clone_size: few
d_call: .
cdr3_aa: CASSFGVGDQETQYF
cdr3_nt: TGTGCCAGCAGTTTCGGGGTAGGGGACCAAGAGACCCAGTACTTC

j_call: TRBJ2-5
v_call: TRBV5-4
clone_size: once
d_call: TRBD2
cdr3_aa: CASSTASGRVVQETQYF
cdr3_nt: TGTGCCAGCAGCACTGCTAGCGGGAGGGTGGTACAAGAGACCCAGTACTTC

j_call: TRBJ2-5
v_call: TRBV25-1
clone_size: few
d_call: .
cdr3_aa: CASSELGAEQETQYF
cdr3_nt: TGTGCCAGCAGTGAACTCGGGGCAGAACAAGAGACCCAGTACTTC

j_call: TRBJ1-2
v_call: TRBV23-1
clone_size: .
d_call: .
cdr3_aa: CASSQNPPPGGYTF
cdr3_nt: TGCGCCAGCAGTCAAAACCCTCCGCCTGGGGGCTACACCTTC

j_call: TRBJ2-5
v_call: TRBV11-3
clone_size: .
d_call: TRBD1
cdr3_aa: CASSYRGTGSVETQYF
cdr3_nt: TGTGCCAGCAGCTACCGGGGGACAGGGTCGGTAGAGACCCAGTACTTC

j_call: TRBJ2-6
v_call: TRBV5-1
clone_size: .
d_call: TRBD1
cdr3_aa: CASSLYGQWGQAGANVLTF
cdr3_nt: TGCGCCAGCAGCTTATATGGGCAGTGGGGACAGGCTGGGGCCAACGTCCTGACTTTC

j_call: TRBJ1-5
v_call: TRBV29-1
clone_size: .
d_call: .
cdr3_aa: CSVVGAGNQPQHF
cdr3_nt: TGCAGCGTTGTAGGGGCAGGGAATCAGCCCCAGCATTTT

j_call: TRBJ2-6
v_call: TRBV29-1
clone_size: .
d_call: .
cdr3_aa: CSVETDVNSGANVLTF
cdr3_nt: TGCAGCGTTGAAACAGACGTTAACTCTGGGGCCAACGTCCTGACTTTC

j_call: TRBJ2-7
v_call: TRBV13
clone_size: .
d_call: TRBD1
cdr3_aa: CASSREGQESYEQYF
cdr3_nt: TGTGCCAGCAGCCGTGAGGGACAGGAATCCTACGAGCAGTACTTC

j_call: TRBJ2-2
v_call: TRBV6-5
clone_size: .
d_call: TRBD1
cdr3_aa: CASSWGQGTTGELFF
cdr3_nt: TGTGCCAGCAGTTGGGGACAGGGGACCACCGGGGAGCTGTTTTTT

j_call: TRBJ2-1
v_call: TRBV4-2
clone_size: once
d_call: TRBD2
cdr3_aa: CASSHGSSGRGNEQFF
cdr3_nt: TGTGCCAGCAGCCACGGTTCTTCGGGGAGGGGCAATGAGCAGTTCTTC

j_call: TRBJ2-2
v_call: TRBV7-8
clone_size: .
d_call: .
cdr3_aa: CASSAYVGVGGTGELFF
cdr3_nt: TGTGCCAGCAGCGCCTATGTAGGGGTCGGGGGCACCGGGGAGCTGTTTTTT

j_call: TRBJ2-5
v_call: TRBV5-1
clone_size: .
d_call: .
cdr3_aa: CASRRGRDQETQYF
cdr3_nt: TGCGCCAGCAGAAGGGGGAGGGACCAAGAGACCCAGTACTTC

j_call: TRBJ2-1
v_call: TRBV6-4
clone_size: .
d_call: TRBD2
cdr3_aa: CASSETSGGGAEQFF
cdr3_nt: TGTGCCAGCAGTGAGACTAGCGGGGGGGGTGCTGAGCAGTTCTTC

j_call: TRBJ1-5
v_call: TRBV9
clone_size: once
d_call: .
cdr3_aa: CASSVDGAGQPQHF
cdr3_nt: TGTGCCAGCAGCGTAGATGGGGCGGGCCAGCCCCAGCATTTT

j_call: TRBJ2-7
v_call: TRBV27
clone_size: .
d_call: TRBD1
cdr3_aa: CASSLWGTGTYEQYF
cdr3_nt: TGTGCCAGCAGTTTATGGGGGACAGGGACCTACGAGCAGTACTTC

j_call: TRBJ2-2
v_call: TRBV2
clone_size: few
d_call: .
cdr3_aa: CAREGANTGELFF
cdr3_nt: TGTGCCAGAGAAGGGGCGAACACCGGGGAGCTGTTTTTT

j_call: TRBJ1-1
v_call: TRBV5-1
clone_size: .
d_call: .
cdr3_aa: CASSLQGTEAFF
cdr3_nt: TGCGCCAGCAGCCTTCAGGGCACTGAAGCTTTCTTT

j_call: TRBJ2-3
v_call: TRBV7-2
clone_size: few
d_call: .
cdr3_aa: CASSLVGGRKTDTQYF
cdr3_nt: TGTGCCAGCAGCTTAGTGGGGGGACGGAAAACAGATACGCAGTATTTT

j_call: TRBJ2-1
v_call: TRBV6-5
clone_size: once
d_call: TRBD2
cdr3_aa: CASSYMWTSGNEQFF
cdr3_nt: TGTGCCAGCAGTTATATGTGGACTAGCGGAAATGAGCAGTTCTTC

j_call: TRBJ2-3
v_call: TRBV7-9
clone_size: .
d_call: .
cdr3_aa: CASSGSRGEDTQYF
cdr3_nt: TGTGCCAGCAGCGGGTCCAGGGGTGAAGATACGCAGTATTTT

j_call: TRBJ1-1
v_call: TRBV7-9
clone_size: .
d_call: .
cdr3_aa: CASSLENTEAFF
cdr3_nt: TGTGCCAGCAGCTTAGAAAACACTGAAGCTTTCTTT

j_call: TRBJ2-7
v_call: TRBV7-2
clone_size: .
d_call: .
cdr3_aa: CASSSDRIKAKYF
cdr3_nt: TGTGCCAGCAGCAGCGACAGGATCAAGGCAAAGTACTTC

j_call: TRBJ2-5
v_call: TRBV6-6
clone_size: once
d_call: .
cdr3_aa: CASSSRGAKETQYF
cdr3_nt: TGTGCCAGCAGTTCCCGCGGGGCTAAAGAGACCCAGTACTTC

j_call: TRBJ2-3
v_call: TRBV5-6
clone_size: once
d_call: .
cdr3_aa: CASSATDTQYF
cdr3_nt: TGTGCCAGCAGTGCTACAGATACGCAGTATTTT

j_call: TRBJ2-2
v_call: TRBV7-3
clone_size: .
d_call: .
cdr3_aa: CASSLTPQGRANTGELFF
cdr3_nt: TGTGCCAGCAGCTTAACTCCTCAGGGCAGGGCTAACACCGGGGAGCTGTTTTTT